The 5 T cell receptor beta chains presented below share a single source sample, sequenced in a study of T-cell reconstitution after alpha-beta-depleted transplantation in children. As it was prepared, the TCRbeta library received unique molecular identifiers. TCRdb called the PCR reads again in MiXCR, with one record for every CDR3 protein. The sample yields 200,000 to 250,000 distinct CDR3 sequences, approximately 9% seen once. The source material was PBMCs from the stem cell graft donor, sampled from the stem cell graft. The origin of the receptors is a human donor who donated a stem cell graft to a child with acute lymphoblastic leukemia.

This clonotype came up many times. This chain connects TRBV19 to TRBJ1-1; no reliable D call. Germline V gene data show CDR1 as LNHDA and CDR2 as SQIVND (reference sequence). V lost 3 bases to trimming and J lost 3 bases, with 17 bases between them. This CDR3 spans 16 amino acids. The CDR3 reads CASSMRGRTWDTEAFF. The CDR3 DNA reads TGTGCCAGTAGTATGAGAGGTAGAACATGGGACACTGAAGCTTTCTTT.

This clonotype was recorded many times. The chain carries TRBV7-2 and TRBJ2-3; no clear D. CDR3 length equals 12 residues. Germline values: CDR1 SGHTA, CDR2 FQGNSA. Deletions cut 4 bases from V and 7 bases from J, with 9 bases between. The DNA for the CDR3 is TGTGCCAGCAGCTCAGATAAACATACGCAGTATTTT. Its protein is CASSSDKHTQYF.

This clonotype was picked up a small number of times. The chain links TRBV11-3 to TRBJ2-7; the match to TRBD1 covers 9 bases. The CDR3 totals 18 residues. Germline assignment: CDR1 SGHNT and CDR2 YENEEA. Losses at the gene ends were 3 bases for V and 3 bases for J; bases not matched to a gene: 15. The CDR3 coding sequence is TGTGCCAGCAGCTTCCCCCCGCCTTTTGGACAGGGGATCTACGAGCAGTACTTC. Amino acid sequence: CASSFPPPFGQGIYEQYF.

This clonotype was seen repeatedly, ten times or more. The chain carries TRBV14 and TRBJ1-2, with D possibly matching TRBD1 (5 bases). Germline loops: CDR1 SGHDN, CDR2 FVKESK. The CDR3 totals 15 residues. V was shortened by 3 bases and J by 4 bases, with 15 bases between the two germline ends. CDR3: CASSHREQAFYGYTF. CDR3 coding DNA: TGTGCCAGCAGCCATCGGGAACAGGCATTCTATGGCTACACCTTC. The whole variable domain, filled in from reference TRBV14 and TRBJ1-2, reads EAGVTQFPSHSVIEKGQTVTLRCDPISGHDNLYWYRRVMGKEIKFLLHFVKESKQDESGMPNNRFLAERTGGTYSTLKVQPAELEDSGVYFCASSHREQAFYGYTFGSGTRLTVV.

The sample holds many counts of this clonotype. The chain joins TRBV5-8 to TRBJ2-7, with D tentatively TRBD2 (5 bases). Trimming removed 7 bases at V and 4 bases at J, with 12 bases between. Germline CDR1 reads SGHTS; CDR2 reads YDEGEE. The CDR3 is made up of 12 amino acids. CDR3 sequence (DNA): TGTGCCAGCCCAGGTCCGGGGTACGAGCAGTACTTC. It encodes CASPGPGYEQYF.